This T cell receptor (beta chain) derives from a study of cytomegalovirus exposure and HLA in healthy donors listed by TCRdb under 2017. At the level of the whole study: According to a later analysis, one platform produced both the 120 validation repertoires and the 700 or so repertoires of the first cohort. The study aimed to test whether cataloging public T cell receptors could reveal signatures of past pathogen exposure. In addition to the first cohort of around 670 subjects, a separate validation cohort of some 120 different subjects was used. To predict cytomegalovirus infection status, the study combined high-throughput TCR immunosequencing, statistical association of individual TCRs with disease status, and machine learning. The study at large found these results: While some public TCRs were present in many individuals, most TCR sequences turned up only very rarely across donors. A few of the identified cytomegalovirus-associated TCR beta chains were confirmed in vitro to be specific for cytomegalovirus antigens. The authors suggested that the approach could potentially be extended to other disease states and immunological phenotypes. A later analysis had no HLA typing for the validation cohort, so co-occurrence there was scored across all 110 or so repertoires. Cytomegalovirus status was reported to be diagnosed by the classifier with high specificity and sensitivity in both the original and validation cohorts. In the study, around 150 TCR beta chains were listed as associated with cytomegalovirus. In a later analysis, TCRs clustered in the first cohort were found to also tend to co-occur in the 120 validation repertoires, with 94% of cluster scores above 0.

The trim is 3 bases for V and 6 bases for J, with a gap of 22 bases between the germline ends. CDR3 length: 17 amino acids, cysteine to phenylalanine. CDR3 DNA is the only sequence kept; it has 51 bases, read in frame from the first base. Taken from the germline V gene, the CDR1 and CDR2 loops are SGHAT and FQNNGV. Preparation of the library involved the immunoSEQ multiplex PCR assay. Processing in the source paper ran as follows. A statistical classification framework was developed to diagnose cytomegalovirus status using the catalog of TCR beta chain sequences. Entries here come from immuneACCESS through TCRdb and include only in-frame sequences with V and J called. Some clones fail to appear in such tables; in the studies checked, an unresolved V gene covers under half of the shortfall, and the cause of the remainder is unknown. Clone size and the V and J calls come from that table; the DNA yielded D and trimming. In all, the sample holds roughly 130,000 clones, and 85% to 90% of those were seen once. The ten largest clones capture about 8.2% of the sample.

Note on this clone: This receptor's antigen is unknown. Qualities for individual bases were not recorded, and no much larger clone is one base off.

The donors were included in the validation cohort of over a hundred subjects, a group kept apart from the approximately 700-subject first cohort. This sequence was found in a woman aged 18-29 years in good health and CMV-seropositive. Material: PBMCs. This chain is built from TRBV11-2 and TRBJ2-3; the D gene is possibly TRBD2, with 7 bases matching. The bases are TGTGCCAGCAGCTTTGGGCCCTATGGGGGGGCCTTGGATACGCAGTATTTT. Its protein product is CASSFGPYGGALDTQYF.